Presented here are 17 T cell receptor beta chains from one specimen sequenced in a study of CD8 T cells in ankylosing spondylitis. TCRdb re-called the 5' RACE reads through MiXCR, storing one row per CDR3 protein. The data hold 45,000 to 60,000 distinct CDR3 sequences, with 6.5% to 8% observed a single time. Input material: blood, either unsorted or a sorted T cell fraction (not recorded which). These receptors came from a female donor with ankylosing spondylitis or in good health (not recorded which).

This clonotype was recorded at least ten times. This sequence joins TRBV6-1 and TRBJ2-2; D may match TRBD1 or TRBD2 (6 bases each). Per the germline V gene, CDR1 is MNHNS and CDR2 is SASEGT. CDR3 length equals 16 residues. V lost 6 bases and J 0 bases, leaving 14 bases between the germline ends. The CDR3, as DNA: TGTGCCAGCAGGGCCAGAGGGGGGACGAACACCGGGGAGCTGTTTTTT. Residues: CASRARGGTNTGELFF.

In its sample, this clonotype was seen many times. The chain employs TRBV9 and TRBJ2-2, with TRBD2 as a possible D gene (6 bases). CDR1 SGDLS and CDR2 YYNGEE come from the germline V gene. The CDR3 covers 18 residues. V was clipped by 4 bases and J by 2 bases, with 21 bases between them. Here the CDR3 reads CASSRPSQGGPNTGELFF. The CDR3 DNA reads as TGTGCCAGCAGCCGCCCTTCGCAGGGAGGACCTAACACCGGGGAGCTGTTTTTT.

At least ten counts were recorded for this clonotype. This chain uses TRBV5-1 with TRBJ2-3; TRBD2 is a possible D gene (6 bases). Deletions cut 5 bases from V and 4 bases from J, with 14 bases between. The CDR3 contains 14 residues. Germline V lookup: CDR1 SGHRS, CDR2 YFSETQ. The CDR3 nucleotides are TGCGCCAGCAGTCAGGACGGGGGATCAGATACGCAGTATTTT. It codes for CASSQDGGSDTQYF.

This clonotype was counted many times. V and J are TRBV5-1 and TRBJ2-2, with 7 bases that match TRBD1. CDR3 length: 15 residues. Germline CDR1 and CDR2: SGHRS and YFSETQ. The V and J ends lost 3 bases and 0 bases, in that order; junction bases with no gene match: 2. The CDR3 protein is CASSSGTANTGELFF. CDR3 coding DNA: TGCGCCAGCAGCTCCGGGACAGCGAACACCGGGGAGCTGTTTTTT.

Ten or more counts support this clonotype. The chain employs TRBV4-1 and TRBJ1-2, with 10 positions matching TRBD1. The V segment lost 4 bases and the J segment 4 bases; nucleotides outside the gene matches: 6. CDR1 is MGHRA, CDR2 YSYEKL, per germline. The CDR3 spans 15 residues. The CDR3 bases are TGCGCCAGCAGCCTAGGGACAGGGGCTGGCTATGGCTACACCTTC. Its translation: CASSLGTGAGYGYTF.

This clonotype was seen many times. The chain recombines TRBV9 with TRBJ2-5; D not certain. Germline values: CDR1 SGDLS, CDR2 YYNGEE. V lost 1 base and J 0 bases, leaving 7 bases between the germline ends. The CDR3 is 14 residues long. CDR3 DNA sequence: TGTGCCAGCAGCGTAAGGCCAAACCAAGAGACCCAGTACTTC. It is translated as CASSVRPNQETQYF.

This clonotype has a count of ten or more. This chain links TRBV3-1 with TRBJ1-1; TRBD1 matches at 8 bases. Germline lookup yields CDR1 LGHDT and CDR2 YNNKEL (reference sequence). V shed 8 bases, J shed 6 bases, and the junction held 8 bases outside the gene matches. This CDR3 contains 13 residues. The CDR3 sequence is CASGQGGPPEAFF. DNA of the CDR3: TGTGCCAGCGGACAGGGAGGCCCACCTGAAGCTTTCTTT.

This chain uses TRBV24-1 with TRBJ2-2, with 11 bases that match TRBD1. This CDR3 comprises 16 residues. Losses at the gene ends were 4 bases for V and 4 bases for J; bases not matched to a gene: 4. Per the germline V gene, CDR1 is KGHDR and CDR2 is SFDVKD. The CDR3 loop is CATSDSGTGGTGELFF. CDR3 sequence (DNA): TGTGCCACCAGTGACTCCGGGACAGGGGGCACCGGGGAGCTGTTTTTT.

This clonotype was seen many times. CDR3 coding DNA: TGTGCCAGCAGCAAATTTGAGGGATGGACTGAAGCTTTCTTT. Translating it yields CASSKFEGWTEAFF. This sequence joins TRBV21-1 and TRBJ1-1. TRBV21-1 is shown as a pseudogene. The CDR3 is 14 residues long.

This clonotype was detected many times. This sequence joins TRBV5-5 and TRBJ2-5; D may be TRBD1 or TRBD2 (5 bases each). The germline CDR1 and CDR2 sequences are SGHKS and YYEKEE (reference sequence). The CDR3 spans 14 residues. Trimming left V 4 bases short and J 5 bases short, with 15 bases between. The CDR3 sequence: CASSLGGPGETQYF. DNA for the CDR3: TGTGCCAGCAGCCTTGGGGGACCGGGGGAGACCCAGTACTTC. The variable domain in full, completed from reference TRBV5-5 and TRBJ2-5, reads DAGVTQSPTHLIKTRGQQVTLRCSPISGHKSVSWYQQVLGQGPQFIFQYYEKEERGRGNFPDRFSARQFPNYSSELNVNALLLGDSALYLCASSLGGPGETQYFGPGTRLLVL.

This clonotype was found many times. The chain carries TRBV5-1 and TRBJ1-1; D is unresolved. This CDR3 contains 12 residues. Germline V gives CDR1 SGHRS, CDR2 YFSETQ. The CDR3 bases are TGCGCTTCGGTGGGAGAGAGCACTGAAGCTTTCTTT. This encodes CASVGESTEAFF.

This clonotype came up many times. This chain connects TRBV2 to TRBJ1-2; D is possibly TRBD1 (5 bases). Looked up from germline, CDR1 is SNHLY and CDR2 is FYNNEI. This CDR3 is 18 amino acids long. Between the trimmed V and J ends, which lost 5 bases and 0 bases, there was a span of 22 bases. This CDR3 is CASSQGLVVRGSNYGYTF. CDR3 DNA: TGTGCCAGCAGTCAGGGCCTTGTTGTTCGGGGCTCTAACTATGGCTACACCTTC.

This clonotype has more than one count but fewer than ten. The V gene is TRBV5-1, the J gene TRBJ2-3; 10 bases line up with TRBD2. In germline, CDR1 is SGHRS, CDR2 YFSETQ. The CDR3 has 14 residues. Trimming cost V 4 bases and J 3 bases; bases outside gene matches: 2. The DNA of the CDR3 is TGCGCCAGCAGCGAGGGACTAGCGACAGATACGCAGTATTTT. Protein product: CASSEGLATDTQYF.

This clonotype was detected many times. The junction and the germline gene differ at one end; a read error may be behind it. The chain carries TRBV5-1 and TRBJ1-1; no reliable D call. CDR3 length: 14 residues. The germline V gene encodes CDR1 SGHRS and CDR2 YFSETQ. CDR3 region: CASSFHEMNTEVFF. CDR3 coding DNA: TGCGCCAGCAGCTTCCACGAAATGAACACTGAAGTTTTCTTT.

This clonotype was found a few times. The V gene is TRBV6-6, the J gene TRBJ1-2, with no clear D. The CDR3 spans 17 residues. Germline-derived CDR1 and CDR2 are MNHNY and SVGAGI (reference sequence). V dropped 2 bases and J dropped 4 bases, with 20 bases sitting between them. The CDR3 DNA sequence: TGTGCCAGCAGTTACAGTGGTGCCGGGGATGCTTCCTATGGCTACACCTTC. Translating it yields CASSYSGAGDASYGYTF.

This clonotype came up a few times. The chain joins TRBV10-3 to TRBJ2-7; the match to TRBD2 covers 9 bases. The CDR3 is made up of 14 amino acids. Germline trimming cut 0 bases from V and 6 bases from J; bases unmatched to any gene: 3. Germline-derived CDR1 and CDR2 are ENHRY and SYGVKD. The CDR3 DNA sequence: TGTGCCATCAGTGAGTCGGGACTAGCAGGCGAGCAGTACTTC. The encoded protein is CAISESGLAGEQYF.

This clonotype showed up many times. The CDR3 DNA reads as TGTGCCATCAGTTCCCGGGCTGCGCTCGATAATTCACCCCTCCACTTT. Translating gives CAISSRAALDNSPLHF. The chain links TRBV10-3 to TRBJ1-6; no reliable D call. This CDR3 comprises 16 residues. With 5 bases removed from V and 5 bases from J, the gap between germline ends came to 16 bases. Per the germline V gene, CDR1 is ENHRY and CDR2 is SYGVKD.